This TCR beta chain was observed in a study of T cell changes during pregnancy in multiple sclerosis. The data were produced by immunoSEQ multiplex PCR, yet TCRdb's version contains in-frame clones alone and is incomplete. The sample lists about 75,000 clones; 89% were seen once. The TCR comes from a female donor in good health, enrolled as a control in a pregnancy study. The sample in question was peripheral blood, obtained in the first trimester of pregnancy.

CDR3 coding DNA: TGTGCCACCAGCAGAGATCTACCCCCCAATGAGCAGTTCTTC. Translating gives CATSRDLPPNEQFF. The chain has TRBV15 and TRBJ2-1; D is uncertain. Germline V gene data show CDR1 as LNHNV and CDR2 as YYDKDF (reference sequence). The CDR3 is made up of 14 amino acids. Trimming cost V 0 bases and J 6 bases, with 9 bases left between them. The full variable domain, completed using reference TRBV15 and TRBJ2-1, is DAMVIQNPRYQVTQFGKPVTLSCSQTLNHNVMYWYQQKSSQAPKLLFHYYDKDFNNEADTPDNFQSRRPNTSFCFLDIRSPGLGDTAMYLCATSRDLPPNEQFFGPGTRLTVL.